A single count supports the clone carrying this T cell receptor beta chain. One end of the junction is discordant with germline, which a read error may explain. Co-extracted RNA and DNA came from about 19-30 mg of unsorted bulk tissue. Patients underwent surgical resection for primary liver carcinoma. There were five separate regions sampled from each tumor. Viable tumor cell content exceeded 85% in every tumor sample. Total RNA (approximately 0.5 ug) served as template for TCR beta cDNA synthesis primed by a constant-region primer. Libraries for TCR beta were built through three nested multiplex PCR rounds, which together made up a slightly modified ARM-PCR procedure. Forward primers for TRBV1-TRBV30 and a C-beta reverse primer served the first two PCR rounds, at roughly 10 cycles each. TCRdb ran MiXCR on the multiplex PCR reads and lists one entry per CDR3 protein. The sample yields roughly 120,000 distinct CDR3 sequences, around two thirds seen once.

This specimen comes from a study of tumor-infiltrating lymphocytes in primary liver carcinoma. Study-wide background: Samples produced roughly 3.65 to 8 million productive TCRbeta reads, comparable across tissue types.

The CDR3 has 11 residues. CDR1 and CDR2 from the germline V gene are SEHNR and FQNEAQ (reference sequence). The sequenced sample consisted of liver tumor tissue from sampling region 1. Specified subset: tumor region T1, superior pole. V gene TRBV7-9 combines with J gene TRBJ2-7; the D is unclear. This receptor was obtained from a woman aged 55-69 years with primary liver carcinoma and hepatitis B virus infection. The CDR3 DNA sequence: TGTGCCAGCAGCCATAACAGCGAGCGGTACTTC. This gives the protein CASSHNSERYF.